The 18 T cell receptor beta chains presented below share a single source sample, sequenced in a study of T-cell reconstitution after alpha-beta-depleted transplantation in children. The library targeted TCRbeta and was prepared with unique molecular identifiers. From the PCR reads, TCRdb called clonotypes with MiXCR, one entry per CDR3 protein. Seen here are hundreds of thousands of distinct CDR3 sequences, roughly 14% observed once, and the top ten hold approximately 4.2%. This material consisted of PBMCs, taken from the stem cell graft. These receptors originate from a human donor who donated a stem cell graft to a child with Fanconi anemia.

The chain uses TRBV28 and TRBJ2-7, with D perhaps given as TRBD1 or TRBD2 (5 bases each). The CDR3 is made up of 12 amino acids. Trimming took off 4 bases at V and 7 bases at J, with 11 bases between the two ends. Germline V gives CDR1 MDHEN, CDR2 SYDVKM. CDR3 protein: CASSSGPPEQYF. The CDR3 DNA is TGTGCCAGCAGTTCGGGACCGCCTGAGCAGTACTTC.

V usage is TRBV20-1 and J usage is TRBJ2-1; weak D call: TRBD2 (5 bases). The V end was cut by 3 bases, the J end by 13 bases, with 16 bases between. Germline-derived CDR1 and CDR2 are DFQATT and SNEGSKA (reference sequence). The length of the CDR3 is 12 residues. CDR3 sequence reads: CSARASERDQFF. CDR3 DNA: TGCAGTGCTAGGGCCTCCGAGAGGGATCAGTTCTTC.

This clonotype was detected only a few times. V usage is TRBV12-3 or TRBV12-4 and J usage is TRBJ1-1; 7 nucleotides line up with TRBD1. Trimming removed 6 bases from V and 5 bases from J; junction bases left unmatched: 6. The CDR3 extends over 13 amino acids. DNA of the CDR3: TGTGCCAGCAGCCTAGACAGGGAAACTGAAGCTTTCTTT. Its translation is CASSLDRETEAFF.

There are a few counts of this clonotype. CDR3 DNA sequence: TGCGCCAGCAGCACCGCAGCGGGAACCACAGATACGCAGTATTTT. Its protein product is CASSTAAGTTDTQYF. V is TRBV5-1 and J is TRBJ2-3; TRBD2 agrees at 7 bases. CDR3 length equals 15 residues. The V and J ends lost 4 bases and 2 bases, in that order; junction bases with no gene match: 7. Germline CDR1 SGHRS, CDR2 YFSETQ.

J is TRBJ2-7 and V is TRBV3-1; D is uncertain. CDR3 size: 14 residues. Germline lookup yields CDR1 LGHDT and CDR2 YNNKEL (reference sequence). Trimming pared 1 base from V and 5 bases from J, leaving 12 bases between. CDR3 sequence: CASSQVGAGNEQYF. The CDR3 DNA is TGTGCCAGCAGCCAAGTGGGCGCCGGCAACGAGCAGTACTTC.

This clonotype was detected ten times or more. The V call is TRBV12-3 or TRBV12-4, the J call TRBJ1-1; D gene unclear. Trimming shortened V by 7 bases and J by 5 bases, and 17 bases separated the two germline ends. This CDR3 is 14 amino acids long. CDR3 DNA sequence: TGTGCCAGCACCTTCCGGAATGGGCCGACTGAAGCTTTCTTT. Protein: CASTFRNGPTEAFF.

This clonotype appeared once. In this CDR3 the conserved last residue, phenylalanine or tryptophan, is missing, so a read error is likely. The rearrangement joins TRBV7-6 to TRBJ1-1; no clear D. This CDR3 contains 13 residues. The ends were cut back, 2 bases at V and 7 bases at J, with 11 bases in the middle. CDR1 is SGHVS, CDR2 FNYEAQ, per germline. CDR3 amino acids: CASSLLKGGEAFC. The CDR3 DNA is TGTGCCAGCAGCTTATTAAAAGGTGGTGAAGCTTTCTGT.

This clonotype was recorded a few times. The chain links TRBV25-1 to TRBJ1-2; 7 bases line up with TRBD1. V lost 4 bases and J lost 6; bases outside the gene matches: 8. There are 14 residues in the CDR3. The V gene's germline CDR1 is MGHDK and CDR2 SYGVNS. This chain's CDR3 is CASSATTGTDGYTF. DNA of the CDR3: TGTGCCAGCAGTGCCACCACCGGGACAGATGGCTACACCTTC.

The V call is TRBV5-1, the J call TRBJ1-1; no definite D call. Trimming took off 0 bases at V and 1 base at J, with 10 bases between the two ends. There are 15 residues in the CDR3. Germline CDR1 reads SGHRS; CDR2 reads YFSETQ. The CDR3 sequence is CASSLGARENTEAFF. The CDR3 DNA reads as TGCGCCAGCAGCTTGGGGGCACGGGAGAACACTGAAGCTTTCTTT. Supplemented by reference TRBV5-1 and TRBJ1-1, the full variable domain reads KAGVTQTPRYLIKTRGQQVTLSCSPISGHRSVSWYQQTPGQGLQFLFEYFSETQRNKGNFPGRFSGRQFSNSRSEMNVSTLELGDSALYLCASSLGARENTEAFFGQGTRLTVV.

There are many counts of this clonotype. The chain combines TRBV28 with TRBJ2-7; 9 positions agree with TRBD1. The CDR3 covers 14 residues. The V gene's germline CDR1 is MDHEN and CDR2 SYDVKM. After removal of 2 bases from V and 5 bases from J, the junction contained 4 bases not matched to a gene. In nucleotides, the CDR3 is TGTGCCAGCAGTTTAGGGACAGGGTCCCACGAGCAGTACTTC. This encodes CASSLGTGSHEQYF.

Only a few counts were recorded for this clonotype. The chain joins TRBV14 to TRBJ2-5, with TRBD1 as a possible D gene (5 bases). The CDR3 is 14 amino acids. Trimming left V 4 bases short and J 0 bases short, with 9 bases between. Germline V gene data show CDR1 as SGHDN and CDR2 as FVKESK. The DNA of the CDR3 is TGTGCCAGCAGCCTCTACAGGTACCAAGAGACCCAGTACTTC. Its protein product is CASSLYRYQETQYF.

This clonotype was counted many times. The chain has TRBV29-1 and TRBJ2-3, with TRBD2 matching 11 bases. The CDR3 is 14 amino acids. Trimming cost V 7 bases and J 3 bases; bases outside gene matches: 6. Germline CDR1 is SQVTM and CDR2 is ANQGSEA. The CDR3 DNA reads as TGCAGCGGTGAGACTAGCGGGGCGACAGATACGCAGTATTTT. Translation: CSGETSGATDTQYF.

The gene calls are TRBV5-1 and TRBJ2-1, with 8 bases fitting TRBD1. J lost 5 bases, V lost 4 bases, and 8 bases had no gene match. Per germline, CDR1 SGHRS and CDR2 YFSETQ. This CDR3 is built from 15 residues. CDR3 coding DNA: TGCGCCAGCAGCCCCCGACAGGGGCAACACAATGAGCAGTTCTTC. This sequence encodes CASSPRQGQHNEQFF.

This clonotype was seen many times. The V call is TRBV12-3 or TRBV12-4, the J call TRBJ2-7; 10 bases are shared with TRBD2. The V and J ends lost 3 bases and 2 bases, in that order; junction bases with no gene match: 1. The CDR3 is 14 residues long. CDR3 residues: CASSLTSGPYEQYF. In DNA, the CDR3 is TGTGCCAGCAGTTTGACTAGCGGGCCCTACGAGCAGTACTTC.

The chain couples TRBV12-3 or TRBV12-4 to TRBJ1-3; D ambiguous. V gave up 5 bases and J gave up 0 bases, with 11 bases separating them. CDR3 length: 15 residues. CDR3 protein: CASSPSGISGNTIYF. CDR3 sequence (DNA): TGTGCCAGCAGTCCCTCCGGGATCTCTGGAAACACCATATATTTT.

The chain carries TRBV7-6 and TRBJ1-5; 9 positions match TRBD1. Trimming removed 5 bases from V and 7 bases from J; junction bases left unmatched: 6. The CDR3 runs to 14 residues. CDR1 SGHVS and CDR2 FNYEAQ come from the germline V gene. In nucleotides, the CDR3 is TGTGCCAGCAGCCCCCGAACAGGGGGCCAGCCCCAGCATTTT. Protein sequence: CASSPRTGGQPQHF.

The chain joins TRBV5-1 to TRBJ1-4, with 9 bases matching TRBD1. CDR1 is SGHRS, CDR2 YFSETQ, per germline. The CDR3 extends over 18 amino acids. V trimming: 3 bases; J trimming: 0 bases; junction bases outside the gene matches: 9. DNA for the CDR3: TGCGCCAGCAGCTCCTCGGGACAGGGCAAATCAACTAATGAAAAACTGTTTTTT. This codes for CASSSSGQGKSTNEKLFF.

This chain uses TRBV29-1 with TRBJ2-1; maybe TRBD1 (6 bases). Deletions cut 3 bases from V and 6 bases from J, with 12 bases between. Germline CDR1 is SQVTM and CDR2 is ANQGSEA. This CDR3 spans 13 amino acids. The CDR3 bases are TGCAGCGTTGACAGGGGATACCCCAATGAGCAGTTCTTC. It codes for CSVDRGYPNEQFF.